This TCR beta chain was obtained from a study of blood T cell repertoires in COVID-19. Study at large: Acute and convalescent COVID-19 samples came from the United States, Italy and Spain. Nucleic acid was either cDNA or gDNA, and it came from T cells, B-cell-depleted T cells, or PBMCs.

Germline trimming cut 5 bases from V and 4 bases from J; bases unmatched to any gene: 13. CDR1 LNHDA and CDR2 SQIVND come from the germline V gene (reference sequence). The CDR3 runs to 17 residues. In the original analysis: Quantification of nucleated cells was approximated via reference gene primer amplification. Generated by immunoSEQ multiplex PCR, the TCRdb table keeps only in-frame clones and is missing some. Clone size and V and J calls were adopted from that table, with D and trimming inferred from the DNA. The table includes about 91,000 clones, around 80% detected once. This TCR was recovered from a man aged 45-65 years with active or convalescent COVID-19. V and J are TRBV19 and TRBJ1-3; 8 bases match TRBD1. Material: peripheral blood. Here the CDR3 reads CASSPPRAGGTGNTIYF. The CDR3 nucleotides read TGTGCCAGTAGTCCGCCAAGGGCAGGGGGCACCGGAAACACCATATATTTT.